The 31 T cell receptor beta chains in this list originate from one sample, sequenced in a study of CD8 T cells in Susac syndrome. Random-hexamer reverse transcription was applied to roughly 0.5 to 1 ug RNA. From the immunoSEQ multiplex PCR reads, TCRdb called clonotypes with MiXCR, one entry per CDR3 protein. The data show around 140,000 distinct CDR3 sequences, with 75% to 90% seen just once and roughly 0.5% held by the top ten. The sequencing sample was made of CD8+ T cells from PBMCs. The receptors originated from a human donor with multiple sclerosis.

The chain is built from TRBV4-2 and TRBJ2-7; D might be TRBD2 (6 bases). V gave up 0 bases and J gave up 2 bases, with 11 bases separating them. The CDR3 contains 15 residues. The V gene's germline CDR1 is LGHNA and CDR2 YNFKEQ. The CDR3 coding sequence is TGTGCCAGCAGCCAAGACGCGGGAACAACCTACGAGCAGTACTTC. Protein product: CASSQDAGTTYEQYF.

The J gene is TRBJ1-6, the V gene TRBV21-1. TRBV21-1 is a pseudogene. This CDR3 comprises 16 residues. The CDR3 spells CASNGGRSSYNSPLHF. CDR3 DNA: TGTGCCAGCAACGGCGGTAGGAGCTCCTATAATTCACCCCTCCACTTT.

This chain links TRBV6-1 with TRBJ1-5; the D is unclear. This CDR3 contains 16 residues. Trimming took off 7 bases at V and 3 bases at J, with 19 bases between the two ends. Germline CDR1 is MNHNS and CDR2 is SASEGT. The CDR3 DNA reads as TGTGCCAGCACTAGAAGGGTGGAATATGACAATCAGCCCCAGCATTTT. This encodes CASTRRVEYDNQPQHF.

This rearrangement joins TRBV27 to TRBJ1-2, with 8 bases lining up with TRBD1. V dropped 3 bases and J dropped 6; count of bases not matched to a gene: 9. CDR3 length: 15 amino acids. Germline-derived CDR1 and CDR2 are MNHEY and SMNVEV (reference sequence). DNA of the CDR3: TGTGCCAGCAGTTTTGGGAGAGGACAGGGCGATGGCTACACCTTC. Protein product: CASSFGRGQGDGYTF.

The chain has TRBV21-1 and TRBJ2-5; the listed D gene, TRBD1, was not tested against the DNA. TRBV21-1 is described as a pseudogene. This CDR3 contains 14 residues. The CDR3 sequence: CASIGAGVIETQYF. CDR3 sequence (DNA): TGTGCCAGCATCGGGGCAGGGGTGATTGAGACCCAGTACTTC.

This clonotype has more than one count but fewer than ten. The chain links TRBV20-1 to TRBJ2-7, with 7 bases matching TRBD1. The CDR3 runs to 18 residues. V dropped 0 bases and J dropped 0; count of bases not matched to a gene: 14. CDR1 and CDR2 from the germline V gene are DFQATT and SNEGSKA (reference sequence). The CDR3 loop reads CSARDFALTGALSYEQYF. DNA of the CDR3: TGCAGTGCTAGAGATTTCGCACTAACAGGGGCACTCTCCTACGAGCAGTACTTC.

This clonotype was detected once. The genes are TRBV6-1 and TRBJ2-7; TRBD2 matches 8 bases. CDR1 is MNHNS and CDR2 is SASEGT in the germline V gene. V trimming: 8 bases; J trimming: 3 bases; junction bases outside the gene matches: 21. CDR3 length: 18 amino acids. CDR3 DNA: TGTGCCAGCGCAGGGATCCTTAGCGGGAAGGGAGAGGGCTACGAGCAGTACGTC. Protein product: CASAGILSGKGEGYEQYV.

The rearrangement uses TRBV11-2 and TRBJ2-5; D unclear. V was pared by 5 bases and J by 13 bases, with 20 bases between. This CDR3 has 13 residues. Germline values: CDR1 SGHAT, CDR2 FQNNGV. CDR3 residues: CASSRWPEPASYF. For the CDR3, the DNA is TGTGCCAGCAGCCGCTGGCCGGAACCCGCCTCGTACTTC. Full variable domain (rest looked up from reference TRBV11-2 and TRBJ2-5): EAGVAQSPRYKIIEKRQSVAFWCNPISGHATLYWYQQILGQGPKLLIQFQNNGVVDDSQLPKDRFSAERLKGVDSTLKIQPAKLEDSAVYLCASSRWPEPASYFGPGTRLLVL.

The chain has TRBV5-6 and TRBJ1-1; 7 nucleotides align to TRBD1. The CDR3 is 12 residues long. V gave up 3 bases and J gave up 7 bases; unmatched junction bases: 3. From germline, CDR1 is SGHDT and CDR2 YYEEEE. The CDR3: CASSSGTVEAFF. In DNA form, the CDR3 reads TGTGCCAGCAGCTCGGGGACAGTTGAAGCTTTCTTT.

A few counts support this clonotype. V usage is TRBV4-2 and J usage is TRBJ1-2; D gene uncertain. V was clipped by 0 bases and J by 4 bases, with 18 bases between them. Germline CDR1 and CDR2: LGHNA and YNFKEQ. The CDR3 loop spans 17 amino acids. Here the CDR3 reads CASSQDLELGEIYGYTF. CDR3 nucleotide sequence: TGTGCCAGCAGCCAAGATTTGGAGCTTGGAGAAATCTATGGCTACACCTTC.

This chain connects TRBV20-1 to TRBJ2-7; perhaps TRBD2 as D (6 bases). The germline V gene encodes CDR1 DFQATT and CDR2 SNEGSKA (reference sequence). Deletions cut 5 bases from V and 3 bases from J, with 14 bases between. The CDR3 runs to 13 residues. CDR3 DNA sequence: TGCAGTGCTCTTCCGGGACTGAGCTACGAGCAGTACTTC. As protein: CSALPGLSYEQYF.

The rearrangement uses TRBV28 and TRBJ2-5; D assignment may be TRBD1 or TRBD2 (5 bases each). V was cut by 3 bases and J by 7 bases, with 24 bases left in between. The V gene's germline CDR1 is MDHEN and CDR2 SYDVKM. This CDR3 spans 17 amino acids. The CDR3 protein is CASSFPGPDPRDLTQYF. CDR3 coding DNA: TGTGCCAGCAGTTTTCCGGGCCCGGATCCACGGGACCTGACCCAGTACTTC.

There are a few counts of this clonotype. The gene calls are TRBV7-9 and TRBJ2-7, with 10 bases lining up with TRBD1. Germline CDR1 and CDR2: SEHNR and FQNEAQ (reference sequence). The CDR3 runs 15 residues. V lost 2 bases to trimming and J lost 2 bases; unmatched junction nucleotides: 3. The CDR3 DNA reads as TGTGCCAGCAGCTTAATGGGACAGGGGCCCTACGAGCAGTACGTC. This sequence encodes CASSLMGQGPYEQYV.

This clonotype was recorded only once. The chain is built from TRBV21-1 and TRBJ2-5; the table calls TRBD1, which could not be checked here. TRBV21-1 is annotated as a pseudogene. This CDR3 spans 14 amino acids. Here the CDR3 DNA reads TGTGCCAGCAGCAAAGAGGGGGTACTGGAGACCCAGTACTTC. This codes for CASSKEGVLETQYF.

CDR3 sequence reads: CSVGEENIQYF. The CDR3, as DNA: TGCAGCGTTGGGGAAGAAAACATTCAGTACTTC. The chain uses TRBV29-1 and TRBJ2-4; D remains ambiguous. V was trimmed by 4 bases and J by 5 bases, leaving 6 bases between them. The CDR3 is 11 residues long. Germline CDR1 reads SQVTM; CDR2 reads ANQGSEA.

The genes are TRBV2 and TRBJ1-1; maybe TRBD1 (6 bases). Germline CDR1 reads SNHLY; CDR2 reads FYNNEI. Trimming took 7 bases from V and 3 from J, leaving 21 bases between them. The CDR3 spans 16 residues. This CDR3 reads CASNKPEQGPDTEAFF. The DNA for the CDR3 is TGTGCCAGCAACAAACCCGAACAGGGTCCGGACACTGAAGCTTTCTTT.

This clonotype was found once. The V call is TRBV13, the J call TRBJ2-1, with D perhaps TRBD2 (6 bases). The CDR3 is 17 amino acids. The V end was cut by 1 base, the J end by 4 bases, with 17 bases between. The V gene's germline CDR1 is PRHDT and CDR2 FYEKMQ (reference sequence). CDR3 sequence reads: CASSLASWGGSYNEQFF. The CDR3 DNA is TGTGCCAGCAGCTTAGCGTCGTGGGGAGGAAGTTACAATGAGCAGTTCTTC.

In this sample, this clonotype turned up once. The gene calls are TRBV24-1 and TRBJ2-7; TRBD2 is a possible D gene (6 bases). Germline CDR1 KGHDR, CDR2 SFDVKD. The V gene lost 0 bases and the J gene lost 5 bases, with 16 bases spanning the gap. The CDR3 has 16 amino acids. For the CDR3, the DNA is TGTGCCACCAGTGATTTGCCGGGAGAGGGGTCCGACGAGCAGTACGTC. It yields the protein CATSDLPGEGSDEQYV.

V and J are TRBV30 and TRBJ1-1; no firm D call. The CDR3 covers 12 residues. The ends were cut back, 3 bases at V and 7 bases at J, with 12 bases in the middle. Germline CDR1 and CDR2: GTSNPN and SVGIG (reference sequence). CDR3 nucleotides: TGTGCCTGGAGCATGGGGTCTGTTGAAGCTTTCTTT. The encoded protein is CAWSMGSVEAFF.

The chain uses TRBV6-4 and TRBJ2-2, with TRBD2 as a possible D gene (6 bases). Germline-derived CDR1 and CDR2 are MRHNA and SNTAGT. The CDR3 runs to 16 residues. The V end was cut by 3 bases, the J end by 2 bases, with 13 bases between. Written as DNA, the CDR3 is TGTGCCAGCAGTGAACGCCCGGGACTCAACACCGGGGAGCTGTTTTTT. The encoded protein is CASSERPGLNTGELFF.

This clonotype occurred a few times. The CDR3 DNA reads TGTGCCAGCTCACCACGACCGGAGTTCCAAGATACGCAGTATTTT. It specifies CASSPRPEFQDTQYF. The rearrangement joins TRBV18 to TRBJ2-3; no clear D. The V and J ends lost 1 base and 5 bases respectively, with 13 bases between them. The CDR3 contains 15 residues. The V gene's germline CDR1 is KGHSH and CDR2 LQKENI. The variable domain in full, completed from reference TRBV18 and TRBJ2-3, reads NAGVMQNPRHLVRRRGQEARLRCSPMKGHSHVYWYRQLPEEGLKFMVYLQKENIIDESGMPKERFSAEFPKEGPSILRIQQVVRGDSAAYFCASSPRPEFQDTQYFGPGTRLTVL.

The chain combines TRBV2 with TRBJ2-7; 8 bases agree with TRBD1. This CDR3 has 15 amino acids. Germline CDR1 reads SNHLY; CDR2 reads FYNNEI. The junction had 11 bases not matched to a gene; V was cut back by 8 bases and J by 2 bases. The CDR3: CASEGTGTTTYEQYF. The CDR3, as DNA: TGTGCCAGCGAAGGGACAGGCACCACTACCTACGAGCAGTACTTC.

This chain connects TRBV7-2 to TRBJ2-7, with 7 bases matching TRBD1. V lost 0 bases to trimming and J lost 2 bases; unmatched junction nucleotides: 13. CDR1 is SGHTA, CDR2 FQGNSA, per germline. This CDR3 has 18 amino acids. CDR3 loop: CASSLAHWDSEGTYEQYV. CDR3 bases: TGTGCCAGCAGCTTAGCCCATTGGGACAGTGAGGGAACCTACGAGCAGTACGTC.

The chain is built from TRBV4-3 and TRBJ2-3; TRBD2 is a possible D gene (7 bases). The ends were cut back, 1 base at V and 2 bases at J, with 10 bases in the middle. In germline, CDR1 is LGHNA, CDR2 YSLEER. The CDR3 length is 15 residues. DNA for the CDR3: TGCGCCAGCAGCCAAGGGGGGGGCTACACAGATACGCAGTATTTT. The encoded protein is CASSQGGGYTDTQYF.

This clonotype came up a few times. The V call is TRBV19, the J call TRBJ2-1; 8 bases are shared with TRBD2. This CDR3 has 15 amino acids. Per the germline V gene, CDR1 is LNHDA and CDR2 is SQIVND (reference sequence). V dropped 5 bases and J dropped 0; count of bases not matched to a gene: 3. The CDR3 here is CASSLAGSSYNEQFF. CDR3 DNA: TGTGCCAGTAGTCTAGCGGGTAGCTCCTACAATGAGCAGTTCTTC. The full variable domain, rest sourced from reference TRBV19 and TRBJ2-1, is DGGITQSPKYLFRKEGQNVTLSCEQNLNHDAMYWYRQDPGQGLRLIYYSQIVNDFQKGDIAEGYSVSREKKESFPLTVTSAQKNPTAFYLCASSLAGSSYNEQFFGPGTRLTVL.

This clonotype was recorded only once. CDR3 in amino acids: CASSVVRGLTEAFF. DNA for the CDR3: TGTGCCAGCAGCGTGGTCAGGGGGCTTACTGAAGCTTTCTTT. This sequence joins TRBV9 and TRBJ1-1; 8 bases map to TRBD1. Germline V gene sequence: CDR1 SGDLS, CDR2 YYNGEE. V lost 2 bases and J lost 5; bases outside the gene matches: 5. The CDR3 loop spans 14 amino acids.

V usage is TRBV13 and J usage is TRBJ1-1; no clear D. The CDR3 extends over 12 amino acids. Germline loops: CDR1 PRHDT, CDR2 FYEKMQ (reference sequence). V was pared by 5 bases and J by 1 base, with 5 bases between. CDR3 residues: CASSTENTEAFF. The CDR3, as DNA: TGTGCCAGCAGCACCGAGAACACTGAAGCTTTCTTT.

The J gene is TRBJ2-2, the V gene TRBV4-3; 9 bases map to TRBD1. This CDR3 is built from 17 residues. Germline V gene lookup returns CDR1 LGHNA and CDR2 YSLEER. The J segment lost 4 bases and the V segment lost 5 bases, leaving 11 bases of the junction unmatched. In DNA, the CDR3 is TGCGCCAGCAGCACCCCAACAGGGGGCGCGGTCACCGGGGAGCTGTTTTTT. It encodes CASSTPTGGAVTGELFF.

The chain employs TRBV1 and TRBJ1-1. TRBV1 is a listed pseudogene. CDR3 length: 14 amino acids. In DNA, the CDR3 is TGCACCAGCAGCCTCGCTATCAAGCGGAGTGAAGCTTTCTTT. Amino acid sequence: CTSSLAIKRSEAFF.

In its sample, this clonotype was seen once. The chain combines TRBV5-8 with TRBJ2-1, with a weak D call TRBD1 (5 bases). Germline CDR1 SGHTS, CDR2 YDEGEE. The ends were cut back, 3 bases at V and 4 bases at J, with 8 bases in the middle. The CDR3 has 13 amino acids. The CDR3 is CASSYRQYNEQFF. CDR3 nucleotide sequence: TGTGCCAGCAGCTACCGACAGTACAATGAGCAGTTCTTC.

The CDR3 sequence: CASSYLVLDYNEQFF. CDR3 nucleotide sequence: TGTGCCAGCAGTTACCTAGTTTTGGACTACAATGAGCAGTTCTTC. The rearrangement uses TRBV28 and TRBJ2-1; D unclear. The CDR3 is 15 amino acids. Germline lookup yields CDR1 MDHEN and CDR2 SYDVKM. V lost 4 bases, J lost 3 bases, and 13 bases lay in between. Filled out from reference TRBV28 and TRBJ2-1, the complete variable domain reads DVKVTQSSRYLVKRTGEKVFLECVQDMDHENMFWYRQDPGLGLRLIYFSYDVKMKEKGDIPEGYSVSREKKERFSLILESASTNQTSMYLCASSYLVLDYNEQFFGPGTRLTVL.